Below are 11 T cell receptor beta chains sequenced from a single sample in a study of tumor-infiltrating lymphocytes in primary liver carcinoma. Priming with a constant-region primer yielded TCR beta cDNA from approximately 500 ng total RNA. Slightly modified ARM-PCR with three nested multiplex PCR rounds yielded TCR beta libraries. PCR rounds one and two used TRBV1-TRBV30 forward primers with a C-beta reverse primer for roughly 9 cycles each. From the multiplex PCR reads, TCRdb called clonotypes with MiXCR, one entry per CDR3 protein. This repertoire shows about 180,000 distinct CDR3 sequences, roughly three fifths found once; its top ten account for around 68%. The blood RNA (from unsorted whole blood) was obtained, and germline DNA was also extracted. The sequenced sample consisted of peripheral blood. These receptors came from a man between 35 and 55 years old with primary liver carcinoma and hepatitis B virus infection.

The chain joins TRBV4-1 to TRBJ2-3, with D possibly TRBD1 on 5 matching bases. Trimming removed 1 base at V and 4 bases at J, with 15 bases between. Germline V gene sequence: CDR1 MGHRA, CDR2 YSYEKL. The CDR3 is 16 residues long. The DNA of the CDR3 is TGCGCCAGCAGCCAAGGGCGCGGACACCGCGCAGATACGCAGTATTTT. Protein sequence: CASSQGRGHRADTQYF.

This clonotype has just a few counts. The rearrangement links TRBV29-1 to TRBJ2-5, with D perhaps assigned TRBD1 or TRBD2 (6 bases each). The CDR3 spans 13 residues. Germline lookup yields CDR1 SQVTM and CDR2 ANQGSEA. The germline V and J ends were trimmed by 8 bases and 4 bases, with 17 bases remaining between them. CDR3 DNA: TGCAGCTTTATAACGGGGGCTCCAGAGACCCAGTACTTC. Encoded protein: CSFITGAPETQYF.

The V and J genes are TRBV29-1 and TRBJ2-7; 9 bases map to TRBD2. Germline trimming cut 7 bases from V and 4 bases from J; bases unmatched to any gene: 5. Germline V gene data show CDR1 as SQVTM and CDR2 as ANQGSEA. The CDR3 loop spans 12 amino acids. The CDR3, as DNA: TGCAGCGGGTGGACTAGCGCTTACGAGCAGTACTTC. Its protein is CSGWTSAYEQYF.

DNA for the CDR3: TGTGCCAGCAGTGATATCCCGGCTGAAGCTTTCTTT. This translates into CASSDIPAEAFF. This rearrangement joins TRBV6-1 to TRBJ1-1; D unclear. The germline V and J ends were trimmed by 3 bases and 6 bases, with 8 bases remaining between them. Germline V lookup: CDR1 MNHNS, CDR2 SASEGT. The CDR3 spans 12 residues.

The genes are TRBV14 and TRBJ2-3, with D maybe TRBD1 (6 bases). The germline V and J ends were trimmed by 7 bases and 9 bases, with 26 bases remaining between them. The germline gives CDR1 SGHDN, CDR2 FVKESK. This CDR3 spans 16 amino acids. In DNA form, the CDR3 reads TGTGCCAGCAACCACAAACCCGGACAGATGGGGATGACGCAGTATTTT. Protein product: CASNHKPGQMGMTQYF.

This chain joins TRBV12-5 and TRBJ2-2, with TRBD2 matching 14 bases. The CDR3 extends over 21 amino acids. Trimming cost V 3 bases and J 6 bases; bases outside gene matches: 18. Germline V gives CDR1 LGHNT, CDR2 FRNRAP. The CDR3 DNA reads as TGTGCTAGTGGTTTAGTAACGTTACCGGGACTAGCGGGAGTATTATCCGGGGAGCTGTTTTTT. It codes for CASGLVTLPGLAGVLSGELFF. Full variable domain (remainder filled in from reference TRBV12-5 and TRBJ2-2): DARVTQTPRHKVTEMGQEVTMRCQPILGHNTVFWYRQTMMQGLELLAYFRNRAPLDDSGMPKDRFSAEMPDATLATLKIQPSEPRDSAVYFCASGLVTLPGLAGVLSGELFFGEGSRLTVL.

This chain connects TRBV4-1 to TRBJ2-7, with TRBD1 as a possible D gene (6 bases). The CDR3 consists of 15 residues. Trimming removed 1 base at V and 6 bases at J, with 16 bases between. Germline V gene lookup returns CDR1 MGHRA and CDR2 YSYEKL. The CDR3 reads CASSQGRGSTAEQYF. CDR3 DNA sequence: TGCGCCAGCAGCCAAGGTAGGGGGTCAACCGCCGAGCAGTACTTC.

Note on this clonotype: A much larger clone differs from this one at a single base, so this may be a read error. The chain uses TRBV6-1 and TRBJ2-1; possible D gene TRBD2, 6 bases. In germline, CDR1 is MNHNS, CDR2 SASEGT. This CDR3 region has 14 residues. Here the CDR3 DNA reads TGTACCAGCAGCCTGGGGGGCTCCTACAATGAGCAGTTCTTC. Translating gives CTSSLGGSYNEQFF.

The genes are TRBV4-2 and TRBJ2-7; D is uncertain. The CDR3 length is 14 residues. Per the germline V gene, CDR1 is LGHNA and CDR2 is YNFKEQ. V was trimmed by 0 bases and J by 2 bases, leaving 8 bases between them. The CDR3 region is CASSQDRQTYEQYF. CDR3 nucleotides: TGTGCCAGCAGCCAAGATAGGCAGACCTACGAGCAGTACTTC.

A remark on this clonotype: A read error is possible here, since a much larger clone lies one base away. V and J are TRBV29-1 and TRBJ1-2; tentatively, D is TRBD1 (5 bases). From germline, CDR1 is SQVTM and CDR2 ANQGSEA. CDR3 length equals 14 residues. The CDR3 reads CSVARDFPGLGCTF. The CDR3 nucleotides read TGCAGCGTTGCTAGGGACTTCCCCGGACTTGGCTGCACCTTC.

Points on this clonotype: The junction differs from germline at one of its ends, possibly a read error. V gene TRBV12-3 or TRBV12-4 combines with J gene TRBJ2-5; the D gene is possibly TRBD1 (6 bases). There are 16 residues in the CDR3. The CDR3 DNA reads as TGTGTCAGCAGTTCCAGGGGAAGTCCTGAACAAGAGACCCAGTACTTC. Encoded protein: CVSSSRGSPEQETQYF.